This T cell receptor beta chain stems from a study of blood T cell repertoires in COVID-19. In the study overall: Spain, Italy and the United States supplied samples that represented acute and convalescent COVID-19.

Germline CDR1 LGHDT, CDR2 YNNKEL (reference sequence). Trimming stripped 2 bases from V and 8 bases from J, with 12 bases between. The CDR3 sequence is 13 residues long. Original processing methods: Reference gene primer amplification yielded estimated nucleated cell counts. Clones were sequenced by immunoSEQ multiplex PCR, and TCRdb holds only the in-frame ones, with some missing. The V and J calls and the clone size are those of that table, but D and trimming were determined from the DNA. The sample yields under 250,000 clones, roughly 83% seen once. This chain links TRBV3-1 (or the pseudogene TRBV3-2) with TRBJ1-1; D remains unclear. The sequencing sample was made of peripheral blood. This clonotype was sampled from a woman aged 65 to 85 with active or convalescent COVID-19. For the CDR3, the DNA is TGTGCCAGCAGCCAAACAACAGTAGGAGAAGCTTTCTTT. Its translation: CASSQTTVGEAFF.